This T cell receptor (beta chain) appears in the sequencing data of a study of cytomegalovirus exposure and HLA in healthy donors. Study findings and constraints: Prior analysis indicated that the majority of TCR beta V segments exhibited productivity approximately 90% or approximately 30% of the time.

Primers: 60 Vbeta forward and 13 Jbeta reverse. Data came from immunoSEQ multiplex PCR; TCRdb stores just in-frame clones and leaves some out. The sample holds about 160,000 clones, 80% seen once. A remark on this clone: Its antigen is as yet unknown.

The CDR3 loop spans 15 amino acids. Germline-derived CDR1 and CDR2 are SGHDT and YYEEEE. With 4 bases clipped from V and 5 bases from J, the junction kept 9 bases outside the gene matches. Despite likely unrecorded immune exposures, the donors were nominally healthy at the time of sampling. The clonotype comes from a woman between 45 and 65 years old in good health and CMV-seronegative. This chain links TRBV5-6 with TRBJ1-1; 9 nucleotides align to TRBD1. Specimen: PBMCs. The CDR3 sequence: CASSPAGQGMTEAFF. CDR3 nucleotide sequence: TGTGCCAGCAGCCCAGCAGGACAGGGGATGACTGAAGCTTTCTTT.